This T cell receptor (beta chain) was retrieved from a study of cytomegalovirus exposure and HLA in healthy donors. The germline V gene has CDR1 SNHLY and CDR2 FYNNEI. Deletions cut 5 bases from V and 1 base from J, with 11 bases between. The CDR3 runs to 14 residues. For this clone: No antigen is known for it.

Use of 60 Vbeta and 13 Jbeta primers characterized the PCR. Data came from immunoSEQ multiplex PCR; TCRdb stores just in-frame clones and leaves some out. The table includes under 200,000 clones, 75% to 85% detected once. Study results and limitations: TCR beta sequences reportedly predicted most subjects' HLA-A and HLA-B alleles accurately. A missense variant in DCLRE1C was later tied to TCR beta V- and J-gene trimming. According to reports, the classifier identified cytomegalovirus status with high specificity and sensitivity. The listing of 150 or so TCR beta chains classed them as cytomegalovirus-associated.

The TCR sequence derives from a woman aged 45-65 years in good health and CMV-seronegative. Source material: PBMCs. The rearrangement uses TRBV2 and TRBJ2-5; no firm D call. This CDR3 is CASSLRQIQETQYF. The CDR3 DNA reads TGTGCCAGCAGTCTACGACAAATCCAAGAGACCCAGTACTTC.